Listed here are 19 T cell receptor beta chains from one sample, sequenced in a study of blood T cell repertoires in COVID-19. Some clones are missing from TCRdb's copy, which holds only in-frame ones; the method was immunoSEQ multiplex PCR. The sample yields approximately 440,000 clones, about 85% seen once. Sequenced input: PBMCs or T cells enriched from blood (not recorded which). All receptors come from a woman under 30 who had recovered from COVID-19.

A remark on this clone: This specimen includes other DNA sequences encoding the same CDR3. CDR3 nucleotide sequence: TGTGCCAGCAGTGGCTCGACAGGGAACACTGAAGCTTTCTTT. Translating gives CASSGSTGNTEAFF. J is TRBJ1-1 and V is TRBV2; weak D call: TRBD1 (6 bases). Germline V gene lookup returns CDR1 SNHLY and CDR2 FYNNEI. The CDR3 totals 14 residues. V shed 4 bases and J shed 1 base, with 10 bases lying between them.

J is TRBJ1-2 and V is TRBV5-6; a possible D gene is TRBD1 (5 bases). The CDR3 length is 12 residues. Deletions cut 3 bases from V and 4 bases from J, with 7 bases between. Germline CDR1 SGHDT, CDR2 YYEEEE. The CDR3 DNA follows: TGTGCCAGCAGCTCAGACAGCTATGGCTACACCTTC. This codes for CASSSDSYGYTF.

CDR3 nucleotide sequence: TGTGCCAGCAGTTTGGGGGACTTAGATACGCAGTATTTT. Translated: CASSLGDLDTQYF. The chain uses TRBV12-3 or TRBV12-4 and TRBJ2-3; TRBD2 might be the D (6 bases). V dropped 3 bases and J dropped 5 bases, with 9 bases sitting between them. This CDR3 is 13 amino acids long.

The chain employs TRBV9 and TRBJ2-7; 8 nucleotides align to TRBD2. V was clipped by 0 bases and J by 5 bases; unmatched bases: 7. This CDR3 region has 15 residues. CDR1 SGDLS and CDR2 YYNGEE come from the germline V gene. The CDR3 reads CASSVGRGGRDEQYF. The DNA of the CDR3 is TGTGCCAGCAGCGTAGGCCGCGGGGGGCGGGACGAGCAGTACTTC.

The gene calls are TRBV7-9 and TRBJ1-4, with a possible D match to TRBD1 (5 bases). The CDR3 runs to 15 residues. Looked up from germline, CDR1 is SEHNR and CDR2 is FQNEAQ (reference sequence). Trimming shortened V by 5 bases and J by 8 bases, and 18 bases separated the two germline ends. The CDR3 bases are TGTGCCAGCAGCGGCGGGGCAGGTCTAGACGAAAAACTGTTTTTT. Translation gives CASSGGAGLDEKLFF.

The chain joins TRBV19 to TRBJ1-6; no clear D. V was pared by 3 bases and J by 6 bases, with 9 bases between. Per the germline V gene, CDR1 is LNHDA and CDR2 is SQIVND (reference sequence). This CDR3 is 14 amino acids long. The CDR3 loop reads CASSIREVNSPLHF. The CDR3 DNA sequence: TGTGCCAGTAGTATTCGGGAGGTTAATTCACCCCTCCACTTT.

CDR3: CASSQELGTGEETQYF. The CDR3 DNA reads TGTGCCAGCAGCCAAGAGTTGGGGACAGGTGAGGAGACCCAGTACTTC. V and J are TRBV3-1 (or the pseudogene TRBV3-2) and TRBJ2-5, with 8 bases fitting TRBD1. The J segment lost 5 bases and the V segment lost 0 bases, leaving 8 bases of the junction unmatched. Germline CDR1 and CDR2: LGHDT and YNNKEL (reference sequence). The CDR3 runs to 16 residues.

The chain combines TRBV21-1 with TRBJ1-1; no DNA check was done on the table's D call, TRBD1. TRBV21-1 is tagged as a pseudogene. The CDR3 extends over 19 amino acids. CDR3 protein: CASSKIPYDRGHLNTEAFF. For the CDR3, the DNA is TGTGCCAGCAGCAAAATCCCGTATGACAGGGGGCATCTGAACACTGAAGCTTTCTTT.

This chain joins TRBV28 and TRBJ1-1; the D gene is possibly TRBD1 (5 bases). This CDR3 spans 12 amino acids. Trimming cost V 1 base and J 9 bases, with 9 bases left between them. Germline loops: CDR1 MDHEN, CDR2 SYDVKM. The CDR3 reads CASSLSGTKAFF. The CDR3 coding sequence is TGTGCCAGCAGTTTATCCGGGACTAAAGCTTTCTTT.

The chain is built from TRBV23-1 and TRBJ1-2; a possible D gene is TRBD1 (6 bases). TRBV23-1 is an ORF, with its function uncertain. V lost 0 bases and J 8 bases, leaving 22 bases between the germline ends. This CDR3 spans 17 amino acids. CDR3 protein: CASSQSPPLAGAGGYTF. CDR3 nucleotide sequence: TGCGCCAGCAGTCAATCGCCGCCCCTTGCGGGGGCGGGGGGCTACACCTTC.

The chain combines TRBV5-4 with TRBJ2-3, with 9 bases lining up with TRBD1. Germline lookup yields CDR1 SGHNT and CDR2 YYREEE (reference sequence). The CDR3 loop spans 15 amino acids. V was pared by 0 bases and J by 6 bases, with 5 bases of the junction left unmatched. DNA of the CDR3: TGTGCCAGCAGCTTGGTAGGACAGGGGCCCGATACGCAGTATTTT. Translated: CASSLVGQGPDTQYF.

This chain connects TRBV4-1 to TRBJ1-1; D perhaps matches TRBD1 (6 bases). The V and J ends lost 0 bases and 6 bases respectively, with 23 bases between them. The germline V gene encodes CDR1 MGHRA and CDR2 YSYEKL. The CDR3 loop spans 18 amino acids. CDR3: CASSQDPKKPQQGSEAFF. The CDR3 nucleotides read TGCGCCAGCAGCCAAGATCCAAAAAAACCACAACAGGGATCTGAAGCTTTCTTT.

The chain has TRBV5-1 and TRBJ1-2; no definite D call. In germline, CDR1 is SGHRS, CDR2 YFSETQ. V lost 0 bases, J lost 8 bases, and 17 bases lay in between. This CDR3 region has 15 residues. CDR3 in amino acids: CASSLGGLEAGGYTF. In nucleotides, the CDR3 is TGCGCCAGCAGCTTGGGCGGCCTGGAGGCGGGCGGCTACACCTTC. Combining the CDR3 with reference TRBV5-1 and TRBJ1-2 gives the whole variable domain KAGVTQTPRYLIKTRGQQVTLSCSPISGHRSVSWYQQTPGQGLQFLFEYFSETQRNKGNFPGRFSGRQFSNSRSEMNVSTLELGDSALYLCASSLGGLEAGGYTFGSGTRLTVV.

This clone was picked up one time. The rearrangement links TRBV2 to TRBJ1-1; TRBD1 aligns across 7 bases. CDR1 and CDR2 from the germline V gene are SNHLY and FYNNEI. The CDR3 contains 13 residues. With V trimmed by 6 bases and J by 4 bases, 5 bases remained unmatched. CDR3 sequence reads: CASRQQGPTEAFF. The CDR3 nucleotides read TGTGCCAGCAGGCAACAGGGGCCCACTGAAGCTTTCTTT. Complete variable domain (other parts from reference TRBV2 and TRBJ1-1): EPEVTQTPSHQVTQMGQEVILRCVPISNHLYFYWYRQILGQKVEFLVSFYNNEISEKSEIFDDQFSVERPDGSNFTLKIRSTKLEDSAMYFCASRQQGPTEAFFGQGTRLTVV.

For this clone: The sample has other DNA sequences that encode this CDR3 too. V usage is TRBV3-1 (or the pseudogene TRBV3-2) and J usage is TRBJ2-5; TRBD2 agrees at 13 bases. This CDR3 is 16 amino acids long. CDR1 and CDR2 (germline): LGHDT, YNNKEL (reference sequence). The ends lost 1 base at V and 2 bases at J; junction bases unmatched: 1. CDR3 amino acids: CASSQGLAGGQETQYF. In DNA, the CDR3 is TGTGCCAGCAGCCAAGGACTAGCGGGGGGTCAAGAGACCCAGTACTTC.

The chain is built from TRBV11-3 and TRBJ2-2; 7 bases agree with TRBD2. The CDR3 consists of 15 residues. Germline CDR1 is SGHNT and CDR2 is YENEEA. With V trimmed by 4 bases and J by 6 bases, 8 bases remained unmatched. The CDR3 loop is CASSSYMGGAGELFF. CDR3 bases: TGTGCCAGCAGCTCATATATGGGGGGGGCCGGGGAGCTGTTTTTT.

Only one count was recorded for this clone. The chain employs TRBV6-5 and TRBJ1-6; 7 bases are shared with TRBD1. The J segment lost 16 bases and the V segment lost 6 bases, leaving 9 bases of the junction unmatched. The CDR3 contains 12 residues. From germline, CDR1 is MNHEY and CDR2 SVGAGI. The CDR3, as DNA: TGTGCCAGCAGCAGGTCCGGGACAGAGCTCCACTTT. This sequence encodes CASSRSGTELHF.

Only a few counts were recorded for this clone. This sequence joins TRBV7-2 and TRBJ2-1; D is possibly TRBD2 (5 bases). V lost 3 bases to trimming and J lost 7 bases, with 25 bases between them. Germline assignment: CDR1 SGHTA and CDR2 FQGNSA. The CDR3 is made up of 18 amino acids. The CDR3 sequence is CASSLAAGEGLAGNEQFF. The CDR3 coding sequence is TGTGCCAGCAGCTTGGCCGCCGGGGAAGGTTTAGCCGGGAATGAGCAGTTCTTC.

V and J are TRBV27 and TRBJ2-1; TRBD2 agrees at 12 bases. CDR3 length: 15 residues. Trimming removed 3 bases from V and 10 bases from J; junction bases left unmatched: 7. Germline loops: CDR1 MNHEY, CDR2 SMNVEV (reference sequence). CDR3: CASSFLAGGPEEQFF. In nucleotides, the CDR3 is TGTGCCAGCAGTTTTCTAGCGGGGGGGCCAGAGGAGCAGTTCTTC.